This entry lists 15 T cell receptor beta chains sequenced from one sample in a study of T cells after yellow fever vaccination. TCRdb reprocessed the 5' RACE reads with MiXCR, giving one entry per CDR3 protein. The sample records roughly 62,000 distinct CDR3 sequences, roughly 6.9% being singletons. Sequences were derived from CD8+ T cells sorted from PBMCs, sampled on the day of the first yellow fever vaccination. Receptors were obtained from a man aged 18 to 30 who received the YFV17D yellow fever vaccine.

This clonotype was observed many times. Here the CDR3 reads CASRSSGSGNQPQHF. The CDR3 DNA reads as TGTGCCAGCAGAAGTAGTGGTAGTGGCAATCAGCCCCAGCATTTT. This chain links TRBV27 with TRBJ1-5; D not resolved. V was pared by 6 bases and J by 2 bases, with 14 bases between. The V gene's germline CDR1 is MNHEY and CDR2 SMNVEV (reference sequence). The CDR3 is made up of 15 amino acids.

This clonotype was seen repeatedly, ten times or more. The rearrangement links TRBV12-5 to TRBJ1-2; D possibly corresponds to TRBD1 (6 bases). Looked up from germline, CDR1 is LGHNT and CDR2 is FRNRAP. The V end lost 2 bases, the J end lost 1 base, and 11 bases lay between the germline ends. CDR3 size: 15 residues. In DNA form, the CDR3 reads TGTGCTAGTGGTTTGTTTGCAGGGGATAACTATGGCTACACCTTC. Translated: CASGLFAGDNYGYTF.

DNA of the CDR3: TGTGCCAGCAGCATGGGACGGTGGACAGGGAAACTGGATACGCAGTATTTT. It codes for CASSMGRWTGKLDTQYF. The chain joins TRBV7-9 to TRBJ2-3; 8 nucleotides line up with TRBD1. The junction had 16 bases not matched to a gene; V was cut back by 5 bases and J by 6 bases. This CDR3 spans 17 amino acids. Germline CDR1 reads SEHNR; CDR2 reads FQNEAQ (reference sequence).

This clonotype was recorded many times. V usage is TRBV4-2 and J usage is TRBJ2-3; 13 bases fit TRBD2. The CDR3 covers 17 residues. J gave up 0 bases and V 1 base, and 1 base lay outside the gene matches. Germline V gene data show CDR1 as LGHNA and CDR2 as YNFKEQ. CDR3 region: CASSQGTSGGSTDTQYF. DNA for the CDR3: TGTGCCAGCAGCCAAGGGACTAGCGGGGGCAGCACAGATACGCAGTATTTT.

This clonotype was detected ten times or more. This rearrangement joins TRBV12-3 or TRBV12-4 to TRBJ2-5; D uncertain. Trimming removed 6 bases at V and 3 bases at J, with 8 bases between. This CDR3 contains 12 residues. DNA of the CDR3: TGTGCCAGCAGCCGAGAGGAAGAGACCCAGTACTTC. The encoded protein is CASSREEETQYF.

The CDR3 nucleotides are TGTGCCAGCGGACCCAAAGGGATGAACACTGAAGCTTTCTTT. Its protein product is CASGPKGMNTEAFF. The V and J genes are TRBV5-5 and TRBJ1-1; D call uncertain. The CDR3 runs to 14 residues. Germline V gene sequence: CDR1 SGHKS, CDR2 YYEKEE (reference sequence). The V and J ends lost 7 bases and 0 bases respectively, with 13 bases between them.

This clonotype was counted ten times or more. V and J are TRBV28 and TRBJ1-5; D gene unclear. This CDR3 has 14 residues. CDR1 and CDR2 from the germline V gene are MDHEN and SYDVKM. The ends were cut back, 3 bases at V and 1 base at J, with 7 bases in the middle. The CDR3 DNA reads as TGTGCCAGCAGTTTTAGTCTCAGCAATCAGCCCCAGCATTTT. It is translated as CASSFSLSNQPQHF. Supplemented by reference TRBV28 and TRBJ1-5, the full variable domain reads DVKVTQSSRYLVKRTGEKVFLECVQDMDHENMFWYRQDPGLGLRLIYFSYDVKMKEKGDIPEGYSVSREKKERFSLILESASTNQTSMYLCASSFSLSNQPQHFGDGTRLSIL.

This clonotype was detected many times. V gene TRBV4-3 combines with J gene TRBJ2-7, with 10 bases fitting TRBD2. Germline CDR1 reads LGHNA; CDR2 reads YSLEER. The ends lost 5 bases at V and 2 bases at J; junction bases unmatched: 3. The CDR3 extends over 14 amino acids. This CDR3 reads CASSVLAGTYEQYF. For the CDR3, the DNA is TGCGCCAGCAGCGTACTAGCGGGGACCTACGAGCAGTACTTC.

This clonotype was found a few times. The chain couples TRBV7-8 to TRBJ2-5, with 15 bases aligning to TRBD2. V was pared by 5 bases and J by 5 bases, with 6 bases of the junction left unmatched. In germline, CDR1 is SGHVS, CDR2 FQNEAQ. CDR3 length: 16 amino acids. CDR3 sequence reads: CASSIGLAGGRETQYF. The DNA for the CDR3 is TGTGCCAGCAGCATCGGACTAGCGGGGGGGAGGGAGACCCAGTACTTC.

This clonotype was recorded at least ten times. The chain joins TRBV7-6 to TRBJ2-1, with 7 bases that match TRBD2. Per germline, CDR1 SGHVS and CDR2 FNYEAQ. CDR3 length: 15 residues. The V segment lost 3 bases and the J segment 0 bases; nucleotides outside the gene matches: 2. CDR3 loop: CASSLRGSSYNEQFF. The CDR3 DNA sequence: TGTGCCAGCAGCTTGCGGGGGAGCTCCTACAATGAGCAGTTCTTC.

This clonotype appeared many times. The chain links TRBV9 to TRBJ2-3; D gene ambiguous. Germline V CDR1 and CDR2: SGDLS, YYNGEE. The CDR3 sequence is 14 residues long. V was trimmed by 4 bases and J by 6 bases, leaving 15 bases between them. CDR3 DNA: TGTGCCAGCAGCCCGGGCCCATTGGCGGATACGCAGTATTTT. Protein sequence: CASSPGPLADTQYF.

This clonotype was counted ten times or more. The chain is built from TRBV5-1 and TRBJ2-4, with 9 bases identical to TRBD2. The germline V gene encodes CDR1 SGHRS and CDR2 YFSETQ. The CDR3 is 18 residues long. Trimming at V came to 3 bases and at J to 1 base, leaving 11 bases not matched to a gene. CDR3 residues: CASSSRGLAGSAKNIQYF. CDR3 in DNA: TGCGCCAGCAGCTCTCGGGGGCTAGCGGGGTCGGCCAAAAACATTCAGTACTTC.

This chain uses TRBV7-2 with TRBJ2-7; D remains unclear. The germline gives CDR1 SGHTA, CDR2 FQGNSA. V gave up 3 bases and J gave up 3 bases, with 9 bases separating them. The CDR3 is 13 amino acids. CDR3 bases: TGTGCCAGCAGCTTTGAGAATTACTACGAGCAGTACGTC. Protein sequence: CASSFENYYEQYV.

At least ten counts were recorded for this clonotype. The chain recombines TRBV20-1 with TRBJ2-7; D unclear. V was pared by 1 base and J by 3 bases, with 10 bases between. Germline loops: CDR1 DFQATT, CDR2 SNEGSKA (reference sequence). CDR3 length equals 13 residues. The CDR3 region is CSARAAGDYEQYV. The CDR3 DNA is TGCAGTGCTAGAGCAGCAGGAGACTACGAGCAGTACGTC.

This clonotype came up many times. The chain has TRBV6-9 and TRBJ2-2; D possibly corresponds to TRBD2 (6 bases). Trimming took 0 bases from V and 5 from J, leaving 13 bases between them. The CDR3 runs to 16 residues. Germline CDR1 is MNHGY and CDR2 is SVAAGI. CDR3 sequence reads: CASSYSKDYLTGELFF. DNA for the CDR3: TGTGCCAGCAGTTATTCGAAGGACTACCTGACCGGGGAGCTGTTTTTT.